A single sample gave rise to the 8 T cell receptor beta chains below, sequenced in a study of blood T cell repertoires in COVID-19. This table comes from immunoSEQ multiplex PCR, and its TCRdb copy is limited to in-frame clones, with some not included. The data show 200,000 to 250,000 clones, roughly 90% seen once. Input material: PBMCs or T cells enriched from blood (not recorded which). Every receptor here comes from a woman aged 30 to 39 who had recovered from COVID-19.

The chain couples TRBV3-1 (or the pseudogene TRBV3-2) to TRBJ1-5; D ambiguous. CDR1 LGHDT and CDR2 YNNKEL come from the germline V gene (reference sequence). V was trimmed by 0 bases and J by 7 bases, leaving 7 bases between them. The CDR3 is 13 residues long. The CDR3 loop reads CASSQEVRQPQHF. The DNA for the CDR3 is TGTGCCAGCAGCCAAGAGGTGAGGCAGCCCCAGCATTTT.

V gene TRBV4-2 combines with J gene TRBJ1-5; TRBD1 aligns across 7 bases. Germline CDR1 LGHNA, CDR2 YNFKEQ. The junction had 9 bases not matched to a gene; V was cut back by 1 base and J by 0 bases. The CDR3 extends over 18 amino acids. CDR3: CASSQVGTEAYSNQPQHF. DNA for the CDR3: TGTGCCAGCAGCCAAGTAGGGACAGAAGCTTATAGCAATCAGCCCCAGCATTTT.

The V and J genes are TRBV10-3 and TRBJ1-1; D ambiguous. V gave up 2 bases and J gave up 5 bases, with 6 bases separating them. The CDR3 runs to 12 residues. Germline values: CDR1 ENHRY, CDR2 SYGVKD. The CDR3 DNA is TGTGCCATCAGTGAGACAGCTACTGAAGCTTTCTTT. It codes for CAISETATEAFF.

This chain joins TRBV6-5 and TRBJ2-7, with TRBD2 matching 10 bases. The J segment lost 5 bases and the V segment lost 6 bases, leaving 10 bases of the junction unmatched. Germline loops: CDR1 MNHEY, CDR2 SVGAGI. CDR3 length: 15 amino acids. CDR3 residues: CASSYSGGSVNEQYF. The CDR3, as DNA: TGTGCCAGCAGCTATAGCGGGGGGAGTGTTAACGAGCAGTACTTC.

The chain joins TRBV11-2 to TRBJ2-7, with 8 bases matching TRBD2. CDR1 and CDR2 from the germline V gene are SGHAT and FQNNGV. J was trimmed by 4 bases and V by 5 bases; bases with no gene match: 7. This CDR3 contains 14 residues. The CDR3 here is CASSPLAGGYEQYF. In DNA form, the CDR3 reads TGTGCCAGCAGCCCACTGGCGGGGGGATACGAGCAGTACTTC.

DNA of the CDR3: TGTGCCAGTACCACCACTAGCGGGGGGAGGGATACGCAGTATTTT. Translation gives CASTTTSGGRDTQYF. The rearrangement links TRBV19 to TRBJ2-3, with 12 bases lining up with TRBD2. The CDR3 is 15 residues long. V lost 7 bases, J lost 6 bases, and 8 bases stayed unmatched. CDR1 is LNHDA and CDR2 is SQIVND in the germline V gene (reference sequence).

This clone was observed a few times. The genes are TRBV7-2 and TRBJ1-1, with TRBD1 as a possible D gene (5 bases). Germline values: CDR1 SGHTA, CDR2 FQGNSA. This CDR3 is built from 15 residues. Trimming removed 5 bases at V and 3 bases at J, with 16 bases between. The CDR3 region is CASSQGGDWDTEAFF. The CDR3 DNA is TGTGCCAGCAGCCAGGGTGGCGATTGGGACACTGAAGCTTTCTTT.

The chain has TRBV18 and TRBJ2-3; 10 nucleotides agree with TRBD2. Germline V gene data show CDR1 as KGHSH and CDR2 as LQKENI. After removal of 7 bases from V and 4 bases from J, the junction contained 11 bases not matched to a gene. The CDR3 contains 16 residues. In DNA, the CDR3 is TGTGCCAGCTTGCCTCCGGGGGGACTAGCGTCAGATACGCAGTATTTT. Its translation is CASLPPGGLASDTQYF.